This TCR beta chain originates from a study of CD8 T cells in ankylosing spondylitis. Overall study results and limits: Disease-linked clones, CD8+, were relatively rare in peripheral blood. A TCR beta motif of under 10 highly homologous variants seemed to mark ankylosing spondylitis blood.

5'-RACE, quantitative and with molecular barcodes, yielded the TCR beta libraries. TCRdb fed the 5' RACE reads into MiXCR, producing one record per CDR3 protein. Among 220,000 or so distinct CDR3 sequences listed, about 10% were seen once. The CDR3 length is 14 residues. J lost 5 bases, V lost 6 bases, and 8 bases had no gene match. Germline V gives CDR1 DFQATT, CDR2 SNEGSKA (reference sequence). This clonotype came up many times. Its specificity is unknown. Sequenced input: blood, either unsorted or a sorted T cell fraction (not recorded which). This receptor was taken from a male donor with ankylosing spondylitis or in good health (not recorded which). The chain has TRBV20-1 and TRBJ2-7; 12 positions match TRBD1. CDR3 coding DNA: TGCAGTGCCCCGGGACAGGGGGCGACCGACGAGCAGTACTTC. Protein sequence: CSAPGQGATDEQYF.